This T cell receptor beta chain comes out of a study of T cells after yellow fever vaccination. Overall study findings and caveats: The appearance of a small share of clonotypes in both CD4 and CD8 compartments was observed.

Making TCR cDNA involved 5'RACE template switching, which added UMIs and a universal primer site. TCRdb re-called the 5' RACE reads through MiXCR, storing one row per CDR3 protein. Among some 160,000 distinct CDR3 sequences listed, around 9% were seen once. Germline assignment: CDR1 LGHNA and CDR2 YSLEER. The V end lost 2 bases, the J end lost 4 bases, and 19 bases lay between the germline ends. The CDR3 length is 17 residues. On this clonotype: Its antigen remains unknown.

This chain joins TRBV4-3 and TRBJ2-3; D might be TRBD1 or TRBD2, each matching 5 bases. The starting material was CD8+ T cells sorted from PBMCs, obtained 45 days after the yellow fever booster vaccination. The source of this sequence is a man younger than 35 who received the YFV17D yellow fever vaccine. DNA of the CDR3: TGCGCCAGCAGCCAACGAACCCCCCGGGGCGTCGCAGATACGCAGTATTTT. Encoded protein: CASSQRTPRGVADTQYF.